Below, one TCR beta chain is given with its context. This sample stems from a study of T cells in localized non-small cell lung cancer. Sequenced by immunoSEQ multiplex PCR; TCRdb stores in-frame clones only, minus some. This table holds approximately 61,000 clones, 86% found once. CDR1 and CDR2 (germline): SGHNT, YENEEA. This CDR3 region has 14 residues. V was trimmed by 3 bases and J by 0 bases, leaving 7 bases between them. The receptor's source is a woman aged 35-75 years with stage I lung adenocarcinoma. Specimen: peripheral blood, collected before any cancer treatment. The chain carries TRBV11-3 and TRBJ2-3; maybe TRBD2 (6 bases). In DNA form, the CDR3 reads TGTGCCAGCAGCTTTGGGAGGAGCACAGATACGCAGTATTTT. It translates to CASSFGRSTDTQYF.